This record looks at one T cell receptor (beta chain) sequence and its context. Its target is unknown. V was clipped by 0 bases and J by 4 bases, with 20 bases between them. The CDR3 loop spans 18 amino acids. CDR1 LGHNA and CDR2 YSLEER come from the germline V gene. The record originates from a study of early stage breast cancer tumors. Study observations and caveats: Tumors had roughly 2.5-fold higher T cell density than normal breast. Blood repertoires resembled normal breast more than tumor.

The assay was immunoSEQ multiplex PCR, and TCRdb's table has in-frame clones only and misses some. The repertoire holds 45,000 to 60,000 clones, with just over 90% as singletons. The rearrangement uses TRBV4-3 and TRBJ2-3; weak D call: TRBD1 (5 bases). This sequence was found in a person aged 70 to 85 with breast cancer. Sequencing was done on a sample of blood. The CDR3 loop reads CASSQDLGDSLLSDTQYF. CDR3 coding DNA: TGCGCCAGCAGCCAAGATCTTGGAGACAGTCTATTGTCAGATACGCAGTATTTT.